This T cell receptor beta chain was sequenced in a study of human T cells and chemical hapten exposure. Study-level background: The sensitizer, 2% DPC, was used on around 2 cm by around 2 cm of upper inner arm skin. Epicutaneous patch tests delivered 0.01% DPC to the upper back, with evaluation at 6 days. Study outcomes and limitations: The formation of large CDR3 similarity clusters by expanded TCRs significantly exceeded that of controls. Among TCRs, those above 1 in 1000 frequency were unaffected by DPC sensitization.

This CDR3 region has 15 residues. Looked up from germline, CDR1 is SGHRS and CDR2 is YFSETQ. The germline V and J ends were trimmed by 5 bases and 3 bases, with 17 bases remaining between them. As to time point: patch test 1, 2 weeks after DPC sensitization. Treatment of the sample: therapeutic diphenylcyclopropenone sensitization with weekly scalp DPC. TCRdb reprocessed the RACE reads with MiXCR, giving one entry per CDR3 protein. The repertoire holds 180,000 or so distinct CDR3 sequences, about 14% seen once, with around 1.7% in the top ten. Concerning this clonotype: Its cognate antigen is unknown.

This clonotype was sampled from a woman aged 25-40 years with alopecia areata. Some clones in this sample may be carry-over from other donors' samples. This sample comprised whole blood, obtained in connection with sensitization to the hapten diphenylcyclopropenone (DPC). The chain has TRBV5-1 and TRBJ1-2; no clear D gene. CDR3 sequence: CASRDLPVADYGYTF. The CDR3, as DNA: TGCGCCAGCAGGGACCTACCTGTCGCGGACTATGGCTACACCTTC.